This T cell receptor beta chain was recovered during a study of a mutant IDH1 vaccine in newly diagnosed glioma. Study summary: In some groups vaccination began 4-6 weeks post-radiotherapy; others received it with temozolomide. Study-wide results and limits: Variations in leading peripheral T cell clonotypes appeared to have no connection with pseudoprogression.

Sample time point: week 5, during vaccination. Topical imiquimod accompanied each vaccine dose, which consisted of 300 ug of mutant IDH1 20-mer peptide. New IDH1-mutant, ATRX-lost WHO grade 3 or 4 astrocytomas occurred in donors. Deletions cut 2 bases from V and 5 bases from J, with 12 bases between. This CDR3 spans 14 amino acids. Germline V gene data show CDR1 as SGHTA and CDR2 as FQGNSA. This clone appeared once. The antigen is unknown. The method was immunoSEQ multiplex PCR; TCRdb's version includes in-frame clones alone and lacks a portion of them. In the table there are about 58,000 clones, about 81% of which are singletons.

The TCR was taken from a woman aged 45-65 years with glioma. The sequenced sample was PBMCs, obtained from a glioma patient whose treatment included an IDH1 peptide vaccine. The gene calls are TRBV7-2 and TRBJ2-5, with D possibly TRBD2 on 7 matching bases. The DNA of the CDR3 is TGTGCCAGCAGCTTATTCGGGGGGCGGGAGACCCAGTACTTC. Protein product: CASSLFGGRETQYF.